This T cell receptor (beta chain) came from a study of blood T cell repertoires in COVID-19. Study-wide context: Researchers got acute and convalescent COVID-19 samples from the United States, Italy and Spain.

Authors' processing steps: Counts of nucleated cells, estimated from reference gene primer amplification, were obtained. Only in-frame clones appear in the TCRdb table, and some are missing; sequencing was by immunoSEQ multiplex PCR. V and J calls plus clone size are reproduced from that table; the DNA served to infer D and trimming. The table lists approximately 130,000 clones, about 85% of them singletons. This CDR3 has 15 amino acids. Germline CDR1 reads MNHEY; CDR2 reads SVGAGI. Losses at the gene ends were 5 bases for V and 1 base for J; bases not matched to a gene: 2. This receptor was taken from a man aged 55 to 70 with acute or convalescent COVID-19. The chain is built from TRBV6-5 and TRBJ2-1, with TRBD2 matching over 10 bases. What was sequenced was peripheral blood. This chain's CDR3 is CASSRTSGSYNEQFF. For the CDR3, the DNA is TGTGCCAGCAGTCGGACTAGCGGATCCTACAATGAGCAGTTCTTC.